These T cell receptor beta chains were read from a single sample in a study of CD8+ T cells in alopecia areata. Profiled with immunoSEQ multiplex PCR; TCRdb holds only in-frame clones, not every one. The sample shows 150,000 to 200,000 clones, around 64% of them seen only once. The specimen comprised CD4+ T cells sorted from blood, sampled between weeks 47 and 50, from a patient treated with tofacitinib. These receptors originate from a human donor with alopecia areata. Both conserved end residues are part of each CDR3.

TRBV14	TRBJ1-1	CASSQDLDGFTEAFF
TRBV18	TRBJ2-1	CASSPPVGSGNNEQFF
TRBV27	TRBJ1-6	CASRVGVSPLHF
TRBV29-1	TRBJ2-7	CSVAGAGEQYF
TRBV7-2	TRBJ2-1	CASSPRGEQFF
TRBV7-2	TRBJ1-2	CASSSRTGGFGTNGYTF
TRBV4-3	TRBJ2-5	CASSQGQGWETQYF
TRBV30	TRBJ2-4	CAWSGQGSKKNIQYF
TRBV5-6	TRBJ2-7	CASTQGGRGYEQYF
TRBV29-1	TRBJ2-3	CSVAVGGIDTQYF
TRBV10-3	TRBJ2-2	CAISEGTSGVNTGELFF
TRBV4-3	TRBJ1-2	CASSQSREKYGYTF
TRBV29-1	TRBJ2-3	CSVVWDTQYF
TRBV5-1	TRBJ1-1	CASSGGTGFGTEAFF
TRBV18	TRBJ2-7	CASSPTRSYEQYF
TRBV30	TRBJ2-3	CAWSPLADTQYF
TRBV5-1	TRBJ2-7	CASSWGQGYEQYF
TRBV2	TRBJ2-1	CASSGTSRYNEQFF
TRBV7-9	TRBJ2-1	CASSLVVGQNNEQFF
TRBV7-2	TRBJ1-4	CASSLDRATNEKLFF
TRBV7-3	TRBJ2-1	CASSLTGQGLKGKQFF
TRBV29-1	TRBJ2-3	CSVGTLLTDTQYF
TRBV4-1	TRBJ1-5	CASSHGNFPRLEEGNQPQHF